A single count supports the clone carrying this TCR beta chain. The donors were part of the validation cohort, which consisted of approximately 110 subjects and was separate from the first cohort of under 850 subjects. This specimen belongs to a study of cytomegalovirus exposure and HLA in healthy donors. Germline CDR1 and CDR2: SGHNT and YYREEE (reference sequence). V was pared by 4 bases and J by 3 bases, with 3 bases of the junction left unmatched. This CDR3 contains 15 residues. Generated by immunoSEQ multiplex PCR, the TCRdb table keeps only in-frame clones and is missing some. The data show fewer than 150,000 clones, around 86% seen once.

Sequencing input: PBMCs. This chain connects TRBV5-4 to TRBJ2-1; 11 nucleotides agree with TRBD2. This receptor was identified in a man aged 18 to 29 in good health and CMV-seropositive. Here the CDR3 DNA reads TGTGCCAGCAGCCCGGGACTAGCGGACTACAATGAGCAGTTCTTC. Its translation: CASSPGLADYNEQFF.